Below, 15 T cell receptor beta chains from the same sample are listed, as sequenced in a study of blood T cells in healthy people across ages (dated by TCRdb to the mid-2010s). The library was obtained by 5' RACE. The sequencer listed for this sample is Illumina HiSeq 2500. A second PCR of roughly 6 to 11 cycles was performed with a sample-barcoded 5' primer and a J-beta primer mix. The public reads were reprocessed in TCRdb via fastp at Q25 and MiXCR, keeping in-frame beta chains. Rows merge per CDR3 protein into single entries with the most common DNA and genes. The sample records about 1.8 million distinct CDR3 sequences, roughly 49% of which are singletons. Approximately 2.1% of the sample belongs to the ten largest clones. What was sequenced was blood. The origin of the receptors is a woman aged 40 to 50 in good health.

This clonotype was seen more than once but under ten times. This rearrangement joins TRBV5-6 to TRBJ2-7; D is possibly TRBD1 or TRBD2 (6 bases each). The J call may be wrong; the DNA end is better matched by TRBJ2-5. Germline V gene sequence: CDR1 SGHDT, CDR2 YYEEEE. The CDR3 has 13 residues. CDR3 in amino acids: CASRGAGRETQYF. The DNA for the CDR3 is TGTGCCAGCAGGGGGGCAGGGAGGGAGACCCAGTACTTC.

This clonotype came up a few times. This chain joins TRBV25-1 and TRBJ2-7; 7 bases map to TRBD1. J was trimmed by 6 bases and V by 8 bases; bases with no gene match: 4. CDR3 length equals 11 residues. CDR1 and CDR2 (germline): MGHDK, SYGVNS. The CDR3 sequence: CASSTGVEQYF. CDR3 nucleotide sequence: TGTGCCAGCTCCACAGGGGTCGAGCAGTACTTC.

This chain connects TRBV7-6 to TRBJ2-5; 10 nucleotides match TRBD1. J was trimmed by 11 bases and V by 5 bases; bases with no gene match: 20. Germline values: CDR1 SGHVS, CDR2 FNYEAQ. The CDR3 spans 17 residues. The CDR3 region has the DNA TGTGCCAGCAGCCAATTCAGACCCGGGACAGGGGCTGATGAGCAGTACTTC. Translation: CASSQFRPGTGADEQYF. The full variable domain, completed using reference TRBV7-6 and TRBJ2-5, is GAGVSQSPRYKVTKRGQDVALRCDPISGHVSLYWYRQALGQGPEFLTYFNYEAQQDKSGLPNDRFSAERPEGSISTLTIQRTEQRDSAMYRCASSQFRPGTGADEQYFGPGTRLLVL.

This clonotype turned up a few times. The rearrangement joins TRBV7-9 to TRBJ2-4; TRBD1 aligns across 8 bases. The J call is in doubt because the DNA end fits TRBJ2-7 better. CDR1 and CDR2 (germline): SEHNR, FQNEAQ (reference sequence). CDR3 length: 14 amino acids. CDR3 residues: CASSSDRARYEQYF. CDR3 nucleotide sequence: TGTGCCAGCAGCTCGGACAGGGCACGGTACGAGCAGTACTTC.

About this clonotype itself: The junction departs from the called germline gene at one end, perhaps through a read error. The chain is built from TRBV29-1 and TRBJ2-7; D is unresolved. The germline gives CDR1 SQVTM, CDR2 ANQGSEA. The CDR3 totals 16 residues. For the CDR3, the DNA is TGCAGCGTTGCAGCATACCGTTATGGCAGCTCCTGCGAGCAGTACTTC. This translates into CSVAAYRYGSSCEQYF.

CDR3 sequence (DNA): TGCAGTGCACCTCCACGCACGGGGTGGATGTGGGCCCAGTACTTC. Translated, it gives CSAPPRTGWMWAQYF. J is TRBJ2-5 and V is TRBV20-1, with D maybe TRBD2 (5 bases). CDR1 and CDR2 from the germline V gene are DFQATT and SNEGSKA (reference sequence). This CDR3 comprises 15 residues. The V end lost 6 bases, the J end lost 9 bases, and 26 bases lay between the germline ends.

The chain links TRBV5-1 to TRBJ1-4; the D gene is possibly TRBD1 (5 bases). The CDR3 contains 15 residues. Germline CDR1 and CDR2: SGHRS and YFSETQ. Trimming shortened V by 0 bases and J by 8 bases, and 14 bases separated the two germline ends. CDR3 coding DNA: TGCGCCAGCAGCTTGGATGGGCAGGGTGAGGAAAAACTGTTTTTT. It is translated as CASSLDGQGEEKLFF.

In its sample, this clonotype was seen many times. This CDR3 reads CASRRQGGTDTQYF. CDR3 sequence (DNA): TGTGCCAGCAGGCGACAGGGGGGAACAGATACGCAGTATTTT. The chain is built from TRBV14 and TRBJ2-3, with 9 bases that match TRBD1. Trimming cost V 6 bases and J 3 bases; bases outside gene matches: 4. This CDR3 region has 14 residues. CDR1 and CDR2 from the germline V gene are SGHDN and FVKESK.

This clonotype has a handful of counts. V usage is TRBV12-5 and J usage is TRBJ2-3, with TRBD2 matching over 12 bases. The length of the CDR3 is 13 residues. Germline lookup yields CDR1 LGHNT and CDR2 FRNRAP. The V segment lost 9 bases and the J segment 4 bases; nucleotides outside the gene matches: 2. The CDR3 here is CASRLAGADTQYF. The CDR3 nucleotides read TGTGCTAGCAGACTAGCGGGGGCAGATACGCAGTATTTT.

This clonotype turned up a few times. The rearrangement joins TRBV28 to TRBJ2-7; D not resolved. The germline gives CDR1 MDHEN, CDR2 SYDVKM. V was cut by 7 bases and J by 1 base, with 8 bases left in between. This CDR3 is built from 12 residues. For the CDR3, the DNA is TGTGCCAGCAACCGACATTCCTACGAGCAGTACTTC. Its translation: CASNRHSYEQYF.

The chain is built from TRBV27 and TRBJ2-7; D perhaps matches TRBD2 (5 bases). This CDR3 is built from 17 residues. Germline V gene lookup returns CDR1 MNHEY and CDR2 SMNVEV (reference sequence). V lost 8 bases to trimming and J lost 0 bases, with 23 bases between them. For the CDR3, the DNA is TGTGCCAGCCTACCGGCTGCGAGGACGGGAAGCTCCTACGAGCAGTACTTC. It encodes CASLPAARTGSSYEQYF.

This chain joins TRBV18 and TRBJ2-4; 8 positions match TRBD2. Near its end, the DNA agrees better with TRBJ2-5, so the J call may be wrong. CDR1 KGHSH and CDR2 LQKENI come from the germline V gene. The CDR3 consists of 15 residues. This CDR3 reads CASSPRAGGAETQYF. CDR3 in DNA: TGTGCCAGCTCACCACGGGCGGGGGGCGCAGAGACCCAGTACTTC.

This sequence joins TRBV7-2 and TRBJ2-5; TRBD2 matches at 10 bases. The V gene's germline CDR1 is SGHTA and CDR2 FQGNSA. V was pared by 2 bases and J by 1 base, with 4 bases of the junction left unmatched. The CDR3 totals 16 residues. The CDR3 loop reads CASSLLTSGFQETQYF. The CDR3 nucleotides are TGTGCCAGCAGCTTACTGACTAGCGGGTTCCAAGAGACCCAGTACTTC.

Here the CDR3 reads CASSEYGTSGTYEQYF. CDR3 coding DNA: TGTGCCAGCAGTGAATATGGGACTAGCGGCACCTACGAGCAGTACTTC. V is TRBV25-1 and J is TRBJ2-5; 11 bases line up with TRBD2. The end of the DNA fits TRBJ2-7 better, so the J call may be wrong. Germline CDR1 MGHDK, CDR2 SYGVNS. CDR3 length equals 16 residues.

This chain uses TRBV12-3 or TRBV12-4 with TRBJ1-1; 7 bases map to TRBD1. Trimming cost V 10 bases and J 6 bases; bases outside gene matches: 8. This CDR3 contains 12 residues. The CDR3 reads CATGQVVSEAFF. The CDR3 DNA is TGTGCCACCGGACAGGTGGTATCTGAAGCTTTCTTT.